Below are 11 T cell receptor beta chains sequenced from a single sample in a study of blood T cell repertoires in COVID-19. The assay was immunoSEQ multiplex PCR, and TCRdb's table has in-frame clones only and misses some. The repertoire holds 110,000 to 150,000 clones, with approximately 86% as singletons. Sequencing was performed on peripheral blood. The receptors here all came from a man between 65 and 80 years old with acute or convalescent COVID-19.

The chain carries TRBV7-9 and TRBJ1-2, with TRBD1 as a possible D gene (6 bases). The germline V gene encodes CDR1 SEHNR and CDR2 FQNEAQ (reference sequence). The CDR3 runs to 14 residues. Trimming left V 5 bases short and J 6 bases short, with 16 bases between. CDR3 DNA: TGTGCCAGCAGCCTCACCGGGACATCTCATGGCTACACCTTC. Translation: CASSLTGTSHGYTF.

The chain joins TRBV6-5 to TRBJ1-2; 7 positions match TRBD1. Germline assignment: CDR1 MNHEY and CDR2 SVGAGI. There are 16 residues in the CDR3. The trim removed 3 bases at V and 1 base at J, leaving 8 bases unmatched. This chain's CDR3 is CASSYHPGQINYGYTF. DNA of the CDR3: TGTGCCAGCAGTTATCATCCGGGACAGATTAACTATGGCTACACCTTC.

The V gene is TRBV3-1 (or the pseudogene TRBV3-2), the J gene TRBJ1-5; 7 bases are shared with TRBD1. CDR1 is LGHDT and CDR2 is YNNKEL in the germline V gene (reference sequence). There are 16 residues in the CDR3. Germline trimming cut 1 base from V and 0 bases from J; bases unmatched to any gene: 3. The DNA for the CDR3 is TGTGCCAGCAGCCAAGGCACAGGGGATAGCAATCAGCCCCAGCATTTT. Its translation: CASSQGTGDSNQPQHF.

This clone was seen a handful of times. The rearrangement uses TRBV7-9 and TRBJ2-7; D is possibly TRBD1 (6 bases). This CDR3 spans 13 amino acids. Germline V gives CDR1 SEHNR, CDR2 FQNEAQ (reference sequence). With 2 bases removed from V and 5 bases from J, the gap between germline ends came to 10 bases. CDR3 protein: CASSLQGSDEQYF. DNA of the CDR3: TGTGCCAGCAGCTTACAGGGGAGTGACGAGCAGTACTTC.

V is TRBV12-5 and J is TRBJ2-5, with TRBD1 as a possible D gene (6 bases). Deletions cut 4 bases from V and 1 base from J, with 16 bases between. Per germline, CDR1 LGHNT and CDR2 FRNRAP. This CDR3 is 16 amino acids long. The CDR3 region has the DNA TGTGCTAGTGGTTCTCGCATCCAGGGGTCCCAAGAGACCCAGTACTTC. This codes for CASGSRIQGSQETQYF. Supplemented by reference TRBV12-5 and TRBJ2-5, the full variable domain reads DARVTQTPRHKVTEMGQEVTMRCQPILGHNTVFWYRQTMMQGLELLAYFRNRAPLDDSGMPKDRFSAEMPDATLATLKIQPSEPRDSAVYFCASGSRIQGSQETQYFGPGTRLLVL.

This chain joins TRBV19 and TRBJ2-1; possible D gene TRBD1, 6 bases. The CDR3 sequence is 13 residues long. CDR1 and CDR2 from the germline V gene are LNHDA and SQIVND (reference sequence). The ends were cut back, 5 bases at V and 8 bases at J, with 13 bases in the middle. CDR3 sequence reads: CASSGQGHDEQFF. The CDR3 DNA is TGTGCCAGTAGTGGGCAGGGGCACGATGAGCAGTTCTTC.

The chain joins TRBV7-9 to TRBJ1-5, with 7 bases lining up with TRBD1. This CDR3 comprises 16 residues. Germline V gene sequence: CDR1 SEHNR, CDR2 FQNEAQ (reference sequence). V was clipped by 5 bases and J by 1 base; unmatched bases: 8. The CDR3 region has the DNA TGTGCCAGCAGCAAGGAATTGACAGGGAGCAATCAGCCCCAGCATTTT. Translated, it gives CASSKELTGSNQPQHF.

V usage is TRBV27 and J usage is TRBJ2-1; D might be TRBD1 (6 bases). The germline gives CDR1 MNHEY, CDR2 SMNVEV (reference sequence). The length of the CDR3 is 14 residues. V was shortened by 2 bases and J by 2 bases, with 7 bases between the two germline ends. CDR3 in amino acids: CASSLTGPYNEQFF. The CDR3 DNA sequence: TGTGCCAGCAGTTTAACAGGGCCCTACAATGAGCAGTTCTTC.

This clone was counted a single time. The rearrangement uses TRBV3-1 (or the pseudogene TRBV3-2) and TRBJ1-2; D is uncertain. V was trimmed by 3 bases and J by 4 bases, leaving 9 bases between them. This CDR3 is built from 13 residues. Germline V gene lookup returns CDR1 LGHDT and CDR2 YNNKEL (reference sequence). CDR3 coding DNA: TGTGCCAGCAGCCAGGGAGCAGTCTATGGCTACACCTTC. The encoded protein is CASSQGAVYGYTF.

The CDR3 region is CASSQQGLAGGPYEQYF. In DNA, the CDR3 is TGTGCCAGCAGCCAACAGGGGCTGGCGGGGGGCCCCTACGAGCAGTACTTC. The chain carries TRBV4-2 and TRBJ2-7; 8 positions agree with TRBD2. J lost 2 bases, V lost 2 bases, and 11 bases had no gene match. Germline CDR1 is LGHNA and CDR2 is YNFKEQ. The CDR3 totals 17 residues.

V and J are TRBV4-1 and TRBJ1-2; possibly TRBD1 for D (5 bases). CDR3 length equals 15 residues. Trimming took 0 bases from V and 4 from J, leaving 12 bases between them. CDR1 is MGHRA, CDR2 YSYEKL, per germline. Written as DNA, the CDR3 is TGCGCCAGCAGCCAAGACAATGGGGGGTTCTATGGCTACACCTTC. As protein: CASSQDNGGFYGYTF.